This T cell receptor (beta chain) was identified during a study of blood T cell repertoires in COVID-19 (dated by TCRdb to 2018 to 2021). Broadly, across the study: Samples covering the acute and convalescent phases of COVID-19 were provided by collaborators in the United States, Italy and Spain. Deeply sampled blood TCRbeta repertoires from subjects exposed to, actively infected with, or recovered from COVID-19 were included in the dataset. The prospective study material was composed of cDNA or gDNA derived from T cells, B-cell-depleted T cells, or PBMCs. The repertoires were released in a freely available public database intended as a resource for research on the immune response to SARS-CoV-2. Sample metadata almost always included a de-identified subject ID, COVID-19 status, age in years and sex. Samples came from the ongoing ImmuneRACE study (first 160 participants) plus 1,254 subjects from 6 global collaborators. HLA class I and class II types, where available, came from metadata supplied by the sample provider rather than from assay-based typing. Findings and caveats that apply to the study as a whole: The amount of clinical and demographic metadata varied by source and participant and was provided uncurated.

The immunoSEQ Assay, a bias-controlled multiplex PCR, was used to amplify TCRbeta CDR3 regions from genomic DNA. The paper's data handling went like this. Within the assay, amplification of reference gene primers was used to estimate how many nucleated cells each sample contained. Sequence reads were collapsed and filtered to measure the absolute abundance of every unique TCRbeta CDR3 rearrangement. For each sample, productive Simpson clonality was calculated by taking the square root of Simpson's diversity index across productive rearrangements. TCRdb limited this immuneACCESS table to in-frame rearrangements with V and J called. A share of clones is missing; checked studies link under half to unresolved V genes, and the rest is unexplained. V and J calls and clone size follow that table, whereas D and trimming were derived from the DNA. In all, the sample holds 250,000 to 300,000 clones, and over 80% of those were seen once. The biggest ten clones account for more than 1% of the sample.

Details on this clone: Its antigen remains unidentified. Qualities for individual bases were not recorded, and no much larger clone is one base off.

Participants in the prospective study were enrolled through a virtual design, were aged roughly 18 to 90 years, and lived in about two dozen United States geographic areas. To assign participants to cohorts, the prospective study relied on clinical history that participants themselves reported in a screening survey and a study questionnaire. Mobile phlebotomists in the prospective study collected whole blood, serum and a nasopharyngeal or oropharyngeal swab from every participant. Participants in the prospective study had the option to provide additional blood draws and questionnaires over a roughly two-month period. Before DNA extraction, prospective study blood samples were shipped either frozen or at room temperature. Trimming accounts for 4 bases at V and 7 bases at J, while the number of junction bases matched to no gene is 3. The CDR3 runs 12 residues from the cysteine to the phenylalanine. Only the CDR3 DNA is retained, 36 bases long and in frame from the first base. The germline V gene (reference sequence) specifies LGHDT as CDR1 and YNNKEL as CDR2.

Material for sequencing was PBMCs or T cells enriched from blood (not recorded which). The sequence derives from a human donor in a cohort exposed to, infected with or recovered from COVID-19 (not recorded which). The donor label of this sample is uncertain. The rearranged segments are TRBV3-1 (or the pseudogene TRBV3-2) and TRBJ1-1; 7 middle bases align to TRBD1. Here is the DNA: TGTGCCAGCAGCCTTGGACAGGTTGAAGCTTTCTTT. This is translated as CASSLGQVEAFF.